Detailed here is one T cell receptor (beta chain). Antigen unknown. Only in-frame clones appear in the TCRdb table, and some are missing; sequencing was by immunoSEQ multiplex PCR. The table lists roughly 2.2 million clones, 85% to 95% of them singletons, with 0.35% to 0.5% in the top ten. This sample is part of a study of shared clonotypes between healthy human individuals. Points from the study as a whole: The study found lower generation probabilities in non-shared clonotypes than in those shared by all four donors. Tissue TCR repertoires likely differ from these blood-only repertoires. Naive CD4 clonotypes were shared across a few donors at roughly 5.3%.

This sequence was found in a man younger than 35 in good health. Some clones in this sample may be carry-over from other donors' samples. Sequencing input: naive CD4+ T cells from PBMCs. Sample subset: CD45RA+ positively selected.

This chain's CDR3 is CASSSYRGGANEKLFF. Written as DNA, the CDR3 is TGTGCCAGCAGTTCTTACAGGGGGGGTGCTAATGAAAAACTGTTTTTT. V and J are TRBV27 and TRBJ1-4, with TRBD1 matching over 8 bases. The CDR3 spans 16 residues. The junction had 7 bases not matched to a gene; V was cut back by 4 bases and J by 3 bases. In germline, CDR1 is MNHEY, CDR2 SMNVEV (reference sequence).